Below, one T cell receptor (beta chain) is given with its context. Its specificity is not known. This record belongs to a study of identical twins. Study observations and caveats: Zero-insertion findings could be partly confounded by invariant cells (MAIT and iNKT cells).

Each CDR3 protein is one row after TCRdb ran MiXCR on the 5' RACE reads. The table has about 450,000 distinct CDR3 sequences, about 18% seen once. CDR1 and CDR2 from the germline V gene are LGHDT and YNNKEL (reference sequence). The V segment lost 3 bases and the J segment 4 bases; nucleotides outside the gene matches: 3. The CDR3 runs 15 residues. This sequence joins TRBV3-1 and TRBJ2-1; 10 bases fit TRBD1. Sequencing was carried out using naive T cells sorted from blood. The TCR sequence derives from a man in his fifties in good health. The CDR3: CASSQTGGGYNEQFF. CDR3 sequence (DNA): TGTGCCAGCAGCCAGACAGGGGGCGGGTACAATGAGCAGTTCTTC.